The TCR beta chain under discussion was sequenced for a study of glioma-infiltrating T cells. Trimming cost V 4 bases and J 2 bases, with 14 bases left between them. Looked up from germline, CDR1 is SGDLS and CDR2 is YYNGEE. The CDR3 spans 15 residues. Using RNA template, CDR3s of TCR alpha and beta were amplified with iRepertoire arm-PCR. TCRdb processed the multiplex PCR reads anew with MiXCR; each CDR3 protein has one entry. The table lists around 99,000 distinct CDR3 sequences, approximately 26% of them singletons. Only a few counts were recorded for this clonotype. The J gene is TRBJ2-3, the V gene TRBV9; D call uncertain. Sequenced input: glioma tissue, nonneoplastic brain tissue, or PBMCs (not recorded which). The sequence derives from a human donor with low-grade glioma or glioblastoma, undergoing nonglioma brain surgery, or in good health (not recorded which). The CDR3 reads CASSPFSSHTDTQYF. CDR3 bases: TGTGCCAGCAGCCCCTTCAGCAGTCACACAGATACGCAGTATTTT.